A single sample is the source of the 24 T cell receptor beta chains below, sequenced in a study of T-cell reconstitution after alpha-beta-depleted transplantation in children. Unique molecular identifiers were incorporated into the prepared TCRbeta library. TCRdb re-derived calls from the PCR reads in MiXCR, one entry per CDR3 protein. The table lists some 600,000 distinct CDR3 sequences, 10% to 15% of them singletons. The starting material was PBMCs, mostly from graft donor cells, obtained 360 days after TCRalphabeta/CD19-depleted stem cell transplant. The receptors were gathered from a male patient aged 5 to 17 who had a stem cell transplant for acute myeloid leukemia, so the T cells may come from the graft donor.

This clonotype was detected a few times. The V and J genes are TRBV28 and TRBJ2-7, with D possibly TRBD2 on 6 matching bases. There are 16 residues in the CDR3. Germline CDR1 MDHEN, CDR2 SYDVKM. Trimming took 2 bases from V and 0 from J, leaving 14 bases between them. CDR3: CASSLGGMIISYEQYF. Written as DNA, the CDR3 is TGTGCCAGCAGTTTAGGGGGGATGATTATCTCCTACGAGCAGTACTTC.

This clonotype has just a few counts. The CDR3 DNA is TGTGCCAGCAGTTCCCGGGAGTTGAATGAGCAGTTCTTC. It is translated as CASSSRELNEQFF. This chain joins TRBV6-6 and TRBJ2-1; D may be TRBD2 (6 bases). Trimming pared 4 bases from V and 7 bases from J, leaving 11 bases between. The CDR3 runs to 13 residues. Germline values: CDR1 MNHNY, CDR2 SVGAGI (reference sequence).

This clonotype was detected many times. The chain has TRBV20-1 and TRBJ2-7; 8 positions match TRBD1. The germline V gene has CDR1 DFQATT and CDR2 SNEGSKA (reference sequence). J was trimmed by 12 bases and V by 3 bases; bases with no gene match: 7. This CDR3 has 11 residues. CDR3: CSASPGQGLYF. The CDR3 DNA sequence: TGCAGTGCTAGCCCCGGACAGGGTCTGTACTTC.

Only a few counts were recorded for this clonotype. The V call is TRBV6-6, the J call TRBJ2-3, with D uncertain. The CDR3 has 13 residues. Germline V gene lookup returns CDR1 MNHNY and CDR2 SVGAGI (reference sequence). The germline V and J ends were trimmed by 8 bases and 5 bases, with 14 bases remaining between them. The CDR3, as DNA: TGTGCCAGCCTGGAATCAGTCGGAGATACGCAGTATTTT. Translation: CASLESVGDTQYF.

The CDR3 DNA follows: TGCAGCGTTGAAGATCGAGTAAGGACCTCCTACGAGCAGTACTTC. Translated: CSVEDRVRTSYEQYF. The chain employs TRBV29-1 and TRBJ2-7; D unresolved. Trimming took 0 bases from V and 0 from J, leaving 12 bases between them. Germline CDR1 and CDR2: SQVTM and ANQGSEA. The CDR3 totals 15 residues.

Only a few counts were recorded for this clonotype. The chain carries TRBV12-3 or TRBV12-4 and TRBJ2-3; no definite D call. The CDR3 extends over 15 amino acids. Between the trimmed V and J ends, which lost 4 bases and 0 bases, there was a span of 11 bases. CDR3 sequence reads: CASSSHRLSTDTQYF. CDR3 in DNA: TGTGCCAGCAGTTCTCACCGCCTTAGCACAGATACGCAGTATTTT.

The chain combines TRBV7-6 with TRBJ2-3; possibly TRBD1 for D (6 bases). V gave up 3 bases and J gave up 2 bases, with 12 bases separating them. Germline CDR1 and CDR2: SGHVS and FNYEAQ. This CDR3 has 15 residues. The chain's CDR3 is CASSLGATTTDTQYF. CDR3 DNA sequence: TGTGCCAGCAGCTTGGGGGCTACTACCACAGATACGCAGTATTTT.

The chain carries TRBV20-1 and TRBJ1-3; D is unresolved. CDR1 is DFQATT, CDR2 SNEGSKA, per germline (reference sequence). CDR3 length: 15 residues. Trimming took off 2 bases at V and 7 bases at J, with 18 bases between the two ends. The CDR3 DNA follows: TGCAGTGCTAGATCGCCCACAGCTCCAAGGAACACCATATATTTT. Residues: CSARSPTAPRNTIYF.

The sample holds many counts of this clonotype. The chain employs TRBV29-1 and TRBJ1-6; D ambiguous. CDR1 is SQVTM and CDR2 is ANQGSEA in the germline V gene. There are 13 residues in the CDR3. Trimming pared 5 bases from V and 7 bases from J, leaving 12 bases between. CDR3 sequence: CSVQTGSNSPLHF. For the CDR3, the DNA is TGCAGCGTTCAGACCGGGTCCAATTCACCCCTCCACTTT.

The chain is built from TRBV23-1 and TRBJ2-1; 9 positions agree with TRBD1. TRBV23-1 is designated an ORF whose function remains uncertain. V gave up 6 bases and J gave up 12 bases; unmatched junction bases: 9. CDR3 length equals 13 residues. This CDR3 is CASRELTGGPQFF. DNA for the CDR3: TGCGCCAGCAGGGAGCTTACAGGGGGCCCGCAGTTCTTC.

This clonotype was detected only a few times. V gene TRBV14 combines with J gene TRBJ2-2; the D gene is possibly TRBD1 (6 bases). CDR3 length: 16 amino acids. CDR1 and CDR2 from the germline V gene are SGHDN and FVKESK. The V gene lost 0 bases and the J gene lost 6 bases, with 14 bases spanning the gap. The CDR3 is CASSQDLGASPGELFF. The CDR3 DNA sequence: TGTGCCAGCAGCCAAGATTTGGGGGCCTCACCCGGGGAGCTGTTTTTT.

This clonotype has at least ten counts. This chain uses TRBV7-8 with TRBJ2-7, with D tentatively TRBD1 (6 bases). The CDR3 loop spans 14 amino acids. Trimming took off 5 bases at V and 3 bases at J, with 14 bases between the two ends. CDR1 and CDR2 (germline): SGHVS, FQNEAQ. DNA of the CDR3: TGTGCCAGCAGCCCACGAATAGGGGGCTACGAGCAGTACTTC. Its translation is CASSPRIGGYEQYF.

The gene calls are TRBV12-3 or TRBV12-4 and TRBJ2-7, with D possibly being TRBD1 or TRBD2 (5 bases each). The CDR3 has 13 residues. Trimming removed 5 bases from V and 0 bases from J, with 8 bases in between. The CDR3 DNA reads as TGTGCCAGCAGTGAGGGGCCCTCCTACGAGCAGTACTTC. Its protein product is CASSEGPSYEQYF.

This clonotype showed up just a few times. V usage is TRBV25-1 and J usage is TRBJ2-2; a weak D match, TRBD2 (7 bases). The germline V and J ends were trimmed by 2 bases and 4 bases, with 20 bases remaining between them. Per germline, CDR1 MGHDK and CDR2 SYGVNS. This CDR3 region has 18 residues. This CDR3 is CASSERSRGGSVTGELFF. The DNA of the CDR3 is TGTGCCAGCAGTGAAAGGTCAAGGGGGGGGTCGGTCACCGGGGAGCTGTTTTTT.

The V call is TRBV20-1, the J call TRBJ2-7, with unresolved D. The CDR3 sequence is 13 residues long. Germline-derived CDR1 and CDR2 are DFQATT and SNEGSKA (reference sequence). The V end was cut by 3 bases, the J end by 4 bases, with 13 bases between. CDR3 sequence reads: CSASDLGRYEQYF. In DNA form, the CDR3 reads TGCAGTGCTAGCGACCTCGGCAGATACGAGCAGTACTTC.

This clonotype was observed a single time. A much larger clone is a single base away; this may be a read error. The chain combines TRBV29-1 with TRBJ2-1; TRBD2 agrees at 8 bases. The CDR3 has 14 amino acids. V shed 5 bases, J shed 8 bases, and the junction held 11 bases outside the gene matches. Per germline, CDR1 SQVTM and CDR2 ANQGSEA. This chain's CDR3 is CSVLPTGGPHEQFF. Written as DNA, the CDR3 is TGCAGCGTTCTCCCAACGGGAGGGCCACATGAGCAGTTCTTC.

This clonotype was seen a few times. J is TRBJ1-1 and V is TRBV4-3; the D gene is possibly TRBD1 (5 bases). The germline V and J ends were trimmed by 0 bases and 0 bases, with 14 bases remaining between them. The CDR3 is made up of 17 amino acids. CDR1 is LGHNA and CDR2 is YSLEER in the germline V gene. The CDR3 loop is CASSQDGTASMNTEAFF. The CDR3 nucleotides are TGCGCCAGCAGCCAAGATGGGACCGCAAGTATGAACACTGAAGCTTTCTTT.

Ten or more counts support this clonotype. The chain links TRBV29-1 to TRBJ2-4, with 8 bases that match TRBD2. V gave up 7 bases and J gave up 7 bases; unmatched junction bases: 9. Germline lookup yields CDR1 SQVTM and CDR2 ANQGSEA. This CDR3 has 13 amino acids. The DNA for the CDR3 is TGCAGCGCCTCTACTAGCGGCCATAACATTCAGTACTTC. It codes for CSASTSGHNIQYF.

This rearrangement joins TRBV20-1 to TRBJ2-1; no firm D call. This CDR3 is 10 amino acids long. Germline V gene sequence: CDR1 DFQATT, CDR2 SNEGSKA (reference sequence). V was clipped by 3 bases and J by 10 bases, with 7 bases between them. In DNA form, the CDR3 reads TGCAGTGCTAGCGGTAGCGAGCAGTTCTTC. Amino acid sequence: CSASGSEQFF.

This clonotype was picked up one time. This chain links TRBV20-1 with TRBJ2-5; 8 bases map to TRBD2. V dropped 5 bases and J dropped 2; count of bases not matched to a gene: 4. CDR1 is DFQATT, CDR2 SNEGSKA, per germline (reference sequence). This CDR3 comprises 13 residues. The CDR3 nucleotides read TGCAGTGCTCCTACTAGCGGACAAGAGACCCAGTACTTC. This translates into CSAPTSGQETQYF.

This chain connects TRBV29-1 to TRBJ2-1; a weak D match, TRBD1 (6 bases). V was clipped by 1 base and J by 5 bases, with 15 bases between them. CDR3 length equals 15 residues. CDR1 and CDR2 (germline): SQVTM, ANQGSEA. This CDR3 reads CSVEAQGNPHNEQFF. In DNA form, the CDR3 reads TGCAGCGTTGAAGCCCAGGGGAATCCCCACAATGAGCAGTTCTTC.

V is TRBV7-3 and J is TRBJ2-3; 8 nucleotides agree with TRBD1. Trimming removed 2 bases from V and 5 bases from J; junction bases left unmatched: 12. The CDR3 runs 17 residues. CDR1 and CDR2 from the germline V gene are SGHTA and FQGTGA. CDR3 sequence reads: CASSLGHRDRPQDTQYF. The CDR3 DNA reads TGTGCCAGCAGCTTAGGACACCGGGACAGGCCCCAAGATACGCAGTATTTT.

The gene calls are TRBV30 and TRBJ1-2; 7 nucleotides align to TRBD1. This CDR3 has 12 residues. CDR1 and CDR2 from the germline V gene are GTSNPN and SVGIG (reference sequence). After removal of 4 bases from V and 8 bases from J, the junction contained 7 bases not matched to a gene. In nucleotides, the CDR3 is TGTGCCTGGACCAGGGACAGAAAAGGCTACACCTTC. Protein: CAWTRDRKGYTF.

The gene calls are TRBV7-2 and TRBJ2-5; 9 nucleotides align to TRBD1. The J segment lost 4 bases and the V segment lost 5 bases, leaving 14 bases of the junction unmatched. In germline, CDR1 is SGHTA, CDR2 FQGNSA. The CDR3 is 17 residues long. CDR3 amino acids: CASSPWTGDPLRETQYF. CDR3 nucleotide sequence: TGTGCCAGCAGCCCGTGGACAGGGGATCCTCTACGAGAGACCCAGTACTTC.